The entry below gives a single TCR beta chain sequence along with its context. The assay was immunoSEQ multiplex PCR, and TCRdb's table has in-frame clones only and misses some. The sample has around 2,000,000 clones; about 95% are singletons. This specimen belongs to a study of shared clonotypes between healthy human individuals. V was trimmed by 6 bases and J by 6 bases, leaving 15 bases between them. The germline V gene encodes CDR1 SGHRS and CDR2 YFSETQ. CDR3 length: 14 residues. The receptor was derived from a man between 18 and 29 years old in good health. V and J are TRBV5-1 and TRBJ2-2, with unresolved D. Material for sequencing was naive CD4+ T cells sorted from blood. Subset in this sample: CD45RA+ positively selected. CDR3 amino acids: CASTPVSVAGELFF. DNA for the CDR3: TGCGCCAGCACCCCAGTCTCGGTCGCCGGGGAGCTGTTTTTT.